This passage covers 21 T cell receptor beta chains from one sample sequenced in a study of T cells after yellow fever vaccination. TCRdb itself ran the 5' RACE reads through MiXCR, one entry per CDR3 protein. The sample comprises some 170,000 distinct CDR3 sequences, roughly a tenth of which are singletons, and around 40% rests with the top ten. The specimen was CD8+ T cells sorted from PBMCs, collected 45 days after the yellow fever booster vaccination. These receptors were obtained from a man between 18 and 35 years old who received the YFV17D yellow fever vaccine.

Only a few counts were recorded for this clonotype. The chain has TRBV7-9 and TRBJ1-6; D perhaps matches TRBD1 (5 bases). Germline V lookup: CDR1 SEHNR, CDR2 FQNEAQ (reference sequence). Trimming removed 1 base at V and 4 bases at J, with 8 bases between. The CDR3 is 15 residues long. Written as DNA, the CDR3 is TGTGCCAGCAGCTTAGAAGGGGCTTATAATTCACCCCTCCACTTT. Amino acids: CASSLEGAYNSPLHF.

The chain links TRBV12-5 to TRBJ1-1; TRBD1 is a possible D gene (5 bases). The CDR3 has 12 residues. Germline values: CDR1 LGHNT, CDR2 FRNRAP. Trimming stripped 6 bases from V and 7 bases from J, with 12 bases between. In DNA form, the CDR3 reads TGTGCTAGTGGCCTGGGGGGAGTTGAAGCTTTCTTT. This gives the protein CASGLGGVEAFF.

The rearrangement links TRBV4-3 to TRBJ1-2; 7 nucleotides agree with TRBD1. From germline, CDR1 is LGHNA and CDR2 YSLEER. The junction had 13 bases not matched to a gene; V was cut back by 0 bases and J by 0 bases. This CDR3 has 19 residues. The DNA for the CDR3 is TGCGCCAGCAGCCAAGAGCATTATCAGGGACAGCTAGCTAACTATGGCTACACCTTC. Encoded protein: CASSQEHYQGQLANYGYTF.

This clonotype was observed at least ten times. The rearrangement joins TRBV29-1 to TRBJ2-5, with 7 nucleotides matching TRBD1. The CDR3 extends over 14 amino acids. CDR1 is SQVTM and CDR2 is ANQGSEA in the germline V gene. Trimming took 2 bases from V and 4 from J; bases not matched to a gene: 7. DNA for the CDR3: TGCAGCGTTGAATGGTCAGGGGGTGGAGAGACCCAGTACTTC. Amino acids: CSVEWSGGGETQYF.

The DNA of the CDR3 is TGTGCCAGCAGAGCAGCGGGGGGTGCTGGAGAGACCCAGTACTTC. Translation: CASRAAGGAGETQYF. This rearrangement joins TRBV7-6 to TRBJ2-5; 9 positions match TRBD2. The CDR3 is made up of 15 amino acids. Per the germline V gene, CDR1 is SGHVS and CDR2 is FNYEAQ. V lost 6 bases, J lost 4 bases, and 9 bases stayed unmatched.

This clonotype occurred a few times. The genes are TRBV7-6 and TRBJ2-1, with TRBD2 identical over 10 bases. This CDR3 has 16 residues. From germline, CDR1 is SGHVS and CDR2 FNYEAQ. The V and J ends lost 4 bases and 3 bases, in that order; junction bases with no gene match: 6. The CDR3 region has the DNA TGTGCCAGCAGCTCGCCGCTAGCGGGGGACTACAATGAGCAGTTCTTC. Amino acids: CASSSPLAGDYNEQFF. The complete variable domain, with remaining parts taken from reference TRBV7-6 and TRBJ2-1, reads GAGVSQSPRYKVTKRGQDVALRCDPISGHVSLYWYRQALGQGPEFLTYFNYEAQQDKSGLPNDRFSAERPEGSISTLTIQRTEQRDSAMYRCASSSPLAGDYNEQFFGPGTRLTVL.

The chain is built from TRBV6-2 or TRBV6-3 and TRBJ2-1; D call uncertain. This CDR3 is 14 amino acids long. The germline V gene has CDR1 MNHEY and CDR2 SVGEGT. The V and J ends lost 10 bases and 9 bases respectively, with 22 bases between them. CDR3 DNA: TGTGCCATCAATCTGGCAGGTTCGTTGGCTGAGCAGTTCTTC. Translating it yields CAINLAGSLAEQFF.

This clonotype was detected ten times or more. The chain is built from TRBV5-1 and TRBJ2-3; no firm D call. Germline CDR1 reads SGHRS; CDR2 reads YFSETQ. V shed 4 bases and J shed 1 base, with 10 bases lying between them. The CDR3 has 14 residues. CDR3 sequence: CASSPELGTDTQYF. Here the CDR3 DNA reads TGCGCCAGCAGCCCCGAGCTAGGCACAGATACGCAGTATTTT.

The rearrangement links TRBV6-2 or TRBV6-3 to TRBJ2-7; no clear D. Germline V gene lookup returns CDR1 MNHEY and CDR2 SVGEGT. This CDR3 has 12 residues. V lost 7 bases and J lost 6, with 13 bases in between. CDR3 coding DNA: TGTGCCAGCATGGGCCGAGCTATCGAGCAGTACTTC. Translating gives CASMGRAIEQYF.

This clonotype appeared a few times. The genes are TRBV6-2 or TRBV6-3 and TRBJ1-1; D is undetermined. The germline V gene encodes CDR1 MNHEY and CDR2 SVGEGT. The CDR3 is 14 amino acids. With 3 bases removed from V and 5 bases from J, the gap between germline ends came to 13 bases. The CDR3 sequence: CASSYGRALTEAFF. The CDR3 region has the DNA TGTGCCAGCAGTTATGGGAGGGCTCTTACTGAAGCTTTCTTT.

This rearrangement joins TRBV4-3 to TRBJ1-2; 12 bases agree with TRBD1. The germline V gene encodes CDR1 LGHNA and CDR2 YSLEER. V was pared by 4 bases and J by 8 bases, with 8 bases of the junction left unmatched. This CDR3 has 15 amino acids. CDR3 in amino acids: CASSPGTGGGEGYTF. The CDR3 bases are TGCGCCAGCAGCCCTGGGACAGGGGGCGGGGAGGGCTACACCTTC.

This clonotype came up a few times. The gene calls are TRBV29-1 and TRBJ2-5; D gene uncertain. This CDR3 region has 13 residues. V lost 2 bases and J 1 base, leaving 8 bases between the germline ends. Germline CDR1 and CDR2: SQVTM and ANQGSEA. The CDR3 nucleotides are TGCAGCGTTGAAACACCGACCCAAGAGACCCAGTACTTC. This gives the protein CSVETPTQETQYF.

This clonotype has more than one count but fewer than ten. The chain links TRBV7-9 to TRBJ2-7; 7 bases are shared with TRBD1. CDR1 is SEHNR, CDR2 FQNEAQ, per germline (reference sequence). This CDR3 is 17 amino acids long. V lost 5 bases and J lost 1; bases outside the gene matches: 14. The CDR3 protein is CASSAYSGDRASYEQYF. In DNA, the CDR3 is TGTGCCAGCAGCGCTTATAGTGGCGACAGGGCGTCCTACGAGCAGTACTTC.

The chain combines TRBV25-1 with TRBJ1-1; D is perhaps TRBD1 (5 bases). Looked up from germline, CDR1 is MGHDK and CDR2 is SYGVNS. V was trimmed by 3 bases and J by 0 bases, leaving 11 bases between them. This CDR3 region has 15 residues. The DNA for the CDR3 is TGTGCCAGCAGTGACAGGGTTGGTATGAACACTGAAGCTTTCTTT. Translation: CASSDRVGMNTEAFF.

This clonotype turned up a few times. The chain uses TRBV9 and TRBJ1-1; D is unclear. The CDR3 spans 15 residues. Germline CDR1 reads SGDLS; CDR2 reads YYNGEE. V lost 4 bases, J lost 1 base, and 14 bases lay in between. The CDR3 region has the DNA TGTGCCAGCAGCCCGAGGACGGCACCGAACACTGAAGCTTTCTTT. This codes for CASSPRTAPNTEAFF.

This clonotype turned up a few times. The chain carries TRBV27 and TRBJ2-3, with TRBD2 matching over 8 bases. This CDR3 has 14 residues. Germline V gene sequence: CDR1 MNHEY, CDR2 SMNVEV (reference sequence). Losses at the gene ends were 7 bases for V and 1 base for J; bases not matched to a gene: 4. The CDR3 loop is CASISTSGTDTQYF. For the CDR3, the DNA is TGTGCCAGCATCTCGACTAGCGGCACAGATACGCAGTATTTT.

The CDR3 sequence is CASSQDGGVDTQYF. CDR3 nucleotides: TGCGCCAGCAGCCAAGATGGCGGGGTAGATACGCAGTATTTT. The chain employs TRBV4-3 and TRBJ2-3; possibly TRBD2 for D (6 bases). There are 14 residues in the CDR3. Trimming pared 0 bases from V and 5 bases from J, leaving 9 bases between. Looked up from germline, CDR1 is LGHNA and CDR2 is YSLEER.

The table lists this clonotype with a few counts. The V gene is TRBV7-9, the J gene TRBJ1-1, with D possibly being TRBD1 (5 bases). Germline lookup yields CDR1 SEHNR and CDR2 FQNEAQ (reference sequence). V lost 5 bases to trimming and J lost 5 bases, with 9 bases between them. There are 12 residues in the CDR3. The CDR3 bases are TGTGCCAGCAGCCTGGACAAGACTGAAGCTTTCTTT. This encodes CASSLDKTEAFF.

This clonotype was recorded many times. V gene TRBV9 combines with J gene TRBJ1-2; maybe TRBD1 (6 bases). The V and J ends lost 0 bases and 6 bases respectively, with 15 bases between them. The CDR3 runs to 15 residues. CDR1 and CDR2 from the germline V gene are SGDLS and YYNGEE. CDR3 sequence: CASSVGNRVSNGYTF. The CDR3 DNA sequence: TGTGCCAGCAGCGTAGGGAACAGGGTTTCGAATGGCTACACCTTC.

The rearrangement joins TRBV29-1 to TRBJ1-2; D remains ambiguous. From germline, CDR1 is SQVTM and CDR2 ANQGSEA. Trimming took off 0 bases at V and 4 bases at J, with 12 bases between the two ends. The CDR3 length is 14 residues. The CDR3 DNA reads TGCAGCGTTGAAGATCCCCCCCCAGGCTATGGCTACACCTTC. The encoded protein is CSVEDPPPGYGYTF. The entire variable domain, with the rest obtained from reference TRBV29-1 and TRBJ1-2, is as follows: SAVISQKPSRDICQRGTSLTIQCQVDSQVTMMFWYRQQPGQSLTLIATANQGSEATYESGFVIDKFPISRPNLTFSTLTVSNMSPEDSSIYLCSVEDPPPGYGYTFGSGTRLTVV.

This clonotype was detected many times. The V and J genes are TRBV6-5 and TRBJ2-3, with D possibly TRBD1 on 5 matching bases. The germline CDR1 and CDR2 sequences are MNHEY and SVGAGI. The CDR3 runs to 13 residues. The V end was cut by 5 bases, the J end by 5 bases, with 11 bases between. The CDR3 reads CASSPDQGDTQYF. The DNA of the CDR3 is TGTGCCAGCAGTCCCGACCAGGGAGATACGCAGTATTTT.